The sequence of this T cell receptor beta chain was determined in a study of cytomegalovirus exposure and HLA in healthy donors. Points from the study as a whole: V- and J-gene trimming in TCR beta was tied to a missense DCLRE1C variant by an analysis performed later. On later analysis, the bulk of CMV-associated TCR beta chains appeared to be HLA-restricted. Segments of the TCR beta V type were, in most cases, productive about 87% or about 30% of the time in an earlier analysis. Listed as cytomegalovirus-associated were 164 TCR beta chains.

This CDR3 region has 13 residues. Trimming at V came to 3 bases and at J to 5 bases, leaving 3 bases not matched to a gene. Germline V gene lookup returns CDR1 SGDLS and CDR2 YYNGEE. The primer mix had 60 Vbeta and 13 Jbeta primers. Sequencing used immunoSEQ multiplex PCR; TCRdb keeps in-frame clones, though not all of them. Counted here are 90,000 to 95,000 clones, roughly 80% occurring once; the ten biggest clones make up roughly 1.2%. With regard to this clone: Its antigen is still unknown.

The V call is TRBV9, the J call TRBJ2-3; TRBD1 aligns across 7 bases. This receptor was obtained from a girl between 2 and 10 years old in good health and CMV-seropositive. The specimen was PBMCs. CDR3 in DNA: TGTGCCAGCAGCGGGCAGGGGGTAGATACGCAGTATTTT. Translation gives CASSGQGVDTQYF. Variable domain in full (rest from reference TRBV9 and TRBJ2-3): DSGVTQTPKHLITATGQRVTLRCSPRSGDLSVYWYQQSLDQGLQFLIQYYNGEERAKGNILERFSAQQFPDLHSELNLSSLELGDSALYFCASSGQGVDTQYFGPGTRLTVL.